These 19 T cell receptor beta chains came from one sample sequenced in a study of T cell changes during pregnancy in multiple sclerosis. Sequencing was performed with immunoSEQ multiplex PCR; in TCRdb, only in-frame clones are kept and a portion is missing. Of tens of thousands of clones detected, around 93% appear once; the ten largest clones hold 0.5% to 0.75%. Material: CD4+ T cells from peripheral blood mononuclear cells, obtained in the third trimester of pregnancy. These receptors all stem from a female donor with multiple sclerosis, enrolled in a pregnancy study.

The chain couples TRBV2 to TRBJ2-3; 12 bases line up with TRBD1. J lost 5 bases, V lost 6 bases, and 3 bases had no gene match. Germline values: CDR1 SNHLY, CDR2 FYNNEI. The CDR3 has 14 residues. The CDR3 loop reads CASSGDRGRDTQYF. The DNA of the CDR3 is TGTGCCAGCAGCGGGGACAGGGGGCGAGATACGCAGTATTTT.

The CDR3 spells CASSFPPRPEQFF. The CDR3 coding sequence is TGTGCCAGCAGCTTTCCCCCCCGTCCTGAGCAGTTCTTC. V usage is TRBV5-8 and J usage is TRBJ2-1; D gene uncertain. In germline, CDR1 is SGHTS, CDR2 YDEGEE. V lost 2 bases to trimming and J lost 9 bases, with 12 bases between them. The CDR3 covers 13 residues. Full variable domain (missing parts from reference TRBV5-8 and TRBJ2-1): EAGVTQSPTHLIKTRGQQATLRCSPISGHTSVYWYQQALGLGLQFLLWYDEGEERNRGNFPPRFSGRQFPNYSSELNVNALELEDSALYLCASSFPPRPEQFFGPGTRLTVL.

A single count supports this clone. V gene TRBV7-8 combines with J gene TRBJ2-1; 7 nucleotides line up with TRBD1. Germline CDR1 is SGHVS and CDR2 is FQNEAQ. This CDR3 comprises 16 residues. With V trimmed by 3 bases and J by 6 bases, 11 bases remained unmatched. CDR3 amino acids: CASSFNPTGLGNEQFF. The CDR3 coding sequence is TGTGCCAGCAGCTTCAATCCGACAGGGCTAGGCAATGAGCAGTTCTTC.

The rearrangement links TRBV28 to TRBJ1-1; 8 bases are a match to TRBD1. Per germline, CDR1 MDHEN and CDR2 SYDVKM. The CDR3 covers 15 residues. The ends lost 5 bases at V and 0 bases at J; junction bases unmatched: 5. The CDR3 sequence: CASSHDRGLNTEAFF. The CDR3 DNA sequence: TGTGCCAGCAGTCATGACAGGGGATTGAACACTGAAGCTTTCTTT. Together with reference TRBV28 and TRBJ1-1, the CDR3 gives the full variable domain: DVKVTQSSRYLVKRTGEKVFLECVQDMDHENMFWYRQDPGLGLRLIYFSYDVKMKEKGDIPEGYSVSREKKERFSLILESASTNQTSMYLCASSHDRGLNTEAFFGQGTRLTVV.

The chain has TRBV6-1 and TRBJ2-7; 7 bases agree with TRBD2. CDR3 length: 16 residues. Germline loops: CDR1 MNHNS, CDR2 SASEGT. With V trimmed by 3 bases and J by 4 bases, 12 bases remained unmatched. CDR3 residues: CASSDRGGEGQYEQYF. CDR3 bases: TGTGCCAGCAGTGACCGTGGGGGGGAGGGCCAATACGAGCAGTACTTC.

The rearrangement uses TRBV2 and TRBJ1-6; D gene uncertain. Germline CDR1 reads SNHLY; CDR2 reads FYNNEI. CDR3 size: 12 residues. V was cut by 5 bases and J by 7 bases, with 6 bases left in between. The CDR3 spells CASSHRNSPLHF. For the CDR3, the DNA is TGTGCCAGCAGTCACCGGAATTCACCCCTCCACTTT.

The J gene is TRBJ1-5, the V gene TRBV19; 8 positions agree with TRBD1. This CDR3 has 15 amino acids. Germline-derived CDR1 and CDR2 are LNHDA and SQIVND (reference sequence). The junction had 6 bases not matched to a gene; V was cut back by 7 bases and J by 1 base. In nucleotides, the CDR3 is TGTGCCAGTACCCGGACAGGGCTGAGCAATCAGCCCCAGCATTTT. Translating it yields CASTRTGLSNQPQHF.

This chain joins TRBV29-1 and TRBJ1-2; 7 bases line up with TRBD1. Germline V gene data show CDR1 as SQVTM and CDR2 as ANQGSEA. Unmatched junction bases numbered 9, after V lost 7 bases and J lost 4 bases. The CDR3 loop spans 13 amino acids. CDR3 in amino acids: CSGGPTGTYGYTF. DNA for the CDR3: TGCAGCGGAGGACCGACAGGGACCTATGGCTACACCTTC.

This clone was seen a few times. The gene calls are TRBV5-1 and TRBJ1-2; D may be TRBD1 (6 bases). The V and J ends lost 4 bases and 5 bases respectively, with 12 bases between them. Germline V gives CDR1 SGHRS, CDR2 YFSETQ. The CDR3 sequence is 13 residues long. Written as DNA, the CDR3 is TGCGCCAGCAGCGCCGACAGGTTATATGGCTACACCTTC. Its translation is CASSADRLYGYTF.

V and J are TRBV7-8 and TRBJ2-1; TRBD2 matches 8 bases. The CDR3 contains 14 residues. The V segment lost 7 bases and the J segment 5 bases; nucleotides outside the gene matches: 7. Per the germline V gene, CDR1 is SGHVS and CDR2 is FQNEAQ. DNA for the CDR3: TGTGCCAGCAACGGCGGGAGGCGCCACAATGAGCAGTTCTTC. It is translated as CASNGGRRHNEQFF. The complete variable domain, with remaining parts taken from reference TRBV7-8 and TRBJ2-1, reads GAGVSQSPRYKVAKRGQDVALRCDPISGHVSLFWYQQALGQGPEFLTYFQNEAQLDKSGLPSDRFFAERPEGSVSTLKIQRTQQEDSAVYLCASNGGRRHNEQFFGPGTRLTVL.

The chain is built from TRBV7-3 and TRBJ1-5; TRBD1 agrees at 8 bases. V dropped 4 bases and J dropped 6; count of bases not matched to a gene: 8. The V gene's germline CDR1 is SGHTA and CDR2 FQGTGA. The CDR3 contains 15 residues. CDR3 coding DNA: TGTGCCAGCAGCTCGGACAGGGTGGGTCGTCAGCCCCAGCATTTT. Translating gives CASSSDRVGRQPQHF.

This chain links TRBV7-6 with TRBJ2-1; a possible D gene is TRBD2 (6 bases). The CDR3 is 14 amino acids. Trimming cost V 3 bases and J 0 bases, with 6 bases left between them. Germline V CDR1 and CDR2: SGHVS, FNYEAQ. CDR3 bases: TGTGCCAGCAGCTTGGAGGGCTCCTACAATGAGCAGTTCTTC. Translation gives CASSLEGSYNEQFF.

This chain connects TRBV7-2 to TRBJ2-7; 9 bases agree with TRBD2. Germline V lookup: CDR1 SGHTA, CDR2 FQGNSA. J gave up 6 bases and V 1 base, and 16 bases lay outside the gene matches. The CDR3 runs to 18 residues. The CDR3 reads CASSLVTQTSGRKFEQYF. DNA for the CDR3: TGTGCCAGCAGCTTAGTAACCCAGACTAGCGGAAGGAAGTTCGAGCAGTACTTC.

The genes are TRBV9 and TRBJ1-3, with 7 bases aligning to TRBD1. The CDR3 spans 15 residues. V shed 0 bases and J 4 bases; nucleotides not matched to a gene: 4. Germline V gives CDR1 SGDLS, CDR2 YYNGEE. The CDR3 DNA reads TGTGCCAGCAGCGTAGAGGGGGCGCACGGAAACACCATATATTTT. This translates into CASSVEGAHGNTIYF. The full variable domain, its missing parts supplied by reference TRBV9 and TRBJ1-3, is DSGVTQTPKHLITATGQRVTLRCSPRSGDLSVYWYQQSLDQGLQFLIQYYNGEERAKGNILERFSAQQFPDLHSELNLSSLELGDSALYFCASSVEGAHGNTIYFGEGSWLTVV.

This rearrangement joins TRBV11-3 to TRBJ2-1, with unresolved D. Germline CDR1 reads SGHNT; CDR2 reads YENEEA. Trimming stripped 0 bases from V and 4 bases from J, with 10 bases between. The CDR3 length is 15 residues. This chain's CDR3 is CASSLDPNIYNEQFF. The CDR3 DNA follows: TGTGCCAGCAGCTTAGATCCGAACATTTACAATGAGCAGTTCTTC.

The chain couples TRBV5-1 to TRBJ2-3; tentative D call: TRBD1 (6 bases). CDR1 and CDR2 (germline): SGHRS, YFSETQ. The CDR3 contains 16 residues. V shed 1 base and J shed 2 bases, with 14 bases lying between them. The CDR3 here is CASSLSRGPSTDTQYF. The CDR3 nucleotides read TGCGCCAGCAGCTTGTCCAGGGGACCATCCACAGATACGCAGTATTTT.

The chain carries TRBV9 and TRBJ2-1; 9 bases match TRBD1. The CDR3 totals 15 residues. CDR1 and CDR2 (germline): SGDLS, YYNGEE. Trimming took 4 bases from V and 7 from J; bases not matched to a gene: 9. The CDR3 protein is CASSPQGQGWNEQFF. The CDR3 DNA follows: TGTGCCAGCAGCCCCCAGGGACAGGGATGGAATGAGCAGTTCTTC.

The rearrangement uses TRBV2 and TRBJ1-1, with 8 bases that match TRBD1. CDR3 length: 14 residues. Germline values: CDR1 SNHLY, CDR2 FYNNEI. After removal of 4 bases from V and 2 bases from J, the junction contained 3 bases not matched to a gene. CDR3 protein: CASSVRGPNTEAFF. The CDR3 DNA reads TGTGCCAGCAGTGTCAGGGGGCCTAACACTGAAGCTTTCTTT. The whole variable domain, filled in from reference TRBV2 and TRBJ1-1, reads EPEVTQTPSHQVTQMGQEVILRCVPISNHLYFYWYRQILGQKVEFLVSFYNNEISEKSEIFDDQFSVERPDGSNFTLKIRSTKLEDSAMYFCASSVRGPNTEAFFGQGTRLTVV.

The chain carries TRBV29-1 and TRBJ2-2, with 7 nucleotides matching TRBD1. V shed 4 bases and J 1 base; nucleotides not matched to a gene: 3. The CDR3 covers 14 residues. Germline V gene lookup returns CDR1 SQVTM and CDR2 ANQGSEA. Here the CDR3 reads CSVVGTENTGELFF. CDR3 nucleotide sequence: TGCAGCGTTGTGGGGACAGAGAACACCGGGGAGCTGTTTTTT.